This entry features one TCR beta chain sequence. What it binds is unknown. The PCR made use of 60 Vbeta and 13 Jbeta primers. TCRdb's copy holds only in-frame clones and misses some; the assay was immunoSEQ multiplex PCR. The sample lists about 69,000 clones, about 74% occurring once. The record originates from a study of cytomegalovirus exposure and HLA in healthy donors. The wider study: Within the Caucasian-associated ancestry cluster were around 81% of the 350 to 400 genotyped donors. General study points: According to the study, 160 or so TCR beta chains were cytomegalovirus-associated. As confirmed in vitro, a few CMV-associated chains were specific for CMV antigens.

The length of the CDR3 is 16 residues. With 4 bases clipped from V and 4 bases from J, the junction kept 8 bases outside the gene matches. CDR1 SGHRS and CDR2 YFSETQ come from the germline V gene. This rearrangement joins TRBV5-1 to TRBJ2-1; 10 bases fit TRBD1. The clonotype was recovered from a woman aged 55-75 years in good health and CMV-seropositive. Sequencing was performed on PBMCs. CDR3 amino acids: CASSPLSGQGYNEQFF. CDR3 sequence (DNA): TGCGCCAGCAGCCCACTTTCGGGACAGGGGTACAATGAGCAGTTCTTC. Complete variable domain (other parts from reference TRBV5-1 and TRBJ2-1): KAGVTQTPRYLIKTRGQQVTLSCSPISGHRSVSWYQQTPGQGLQFLFEYFSETQRNKGNFPGRFSGRQFSNSRSEMNVSTLELGDSALYLCASSPLSGQGYNEQFFGPGTRLTVL.